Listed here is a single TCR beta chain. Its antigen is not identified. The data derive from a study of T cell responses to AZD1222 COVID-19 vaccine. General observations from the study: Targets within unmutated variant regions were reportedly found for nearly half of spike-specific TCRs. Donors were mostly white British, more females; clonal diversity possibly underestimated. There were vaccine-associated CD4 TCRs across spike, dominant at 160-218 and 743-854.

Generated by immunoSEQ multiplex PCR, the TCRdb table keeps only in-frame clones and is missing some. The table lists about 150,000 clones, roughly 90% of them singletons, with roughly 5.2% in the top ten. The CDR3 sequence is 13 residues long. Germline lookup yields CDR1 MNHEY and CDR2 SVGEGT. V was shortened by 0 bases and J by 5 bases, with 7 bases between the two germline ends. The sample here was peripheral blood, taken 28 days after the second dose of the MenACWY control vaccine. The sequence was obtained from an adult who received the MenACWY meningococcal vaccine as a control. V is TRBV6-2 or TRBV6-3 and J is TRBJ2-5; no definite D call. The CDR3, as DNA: TGTGCCAGCAGTTACTCACCGGCGGAGACCCAGTACTTC. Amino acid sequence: CASSYSPAETQYF.